This TCR beta chain was recovered during a study of T cell clonality in common variable immunodeficiency. Generated by immunoSEQ multiplex PCR, the TCRdb table keeps only in-frame clones and is missing some. The specimen has around 15,000 clones, none found just once. Germline-derived CDR1 and CDR2 are SEHNR and FQNEAQ (reference sequence). The CDR3 contains 15 residues. The V gene lost 5 bases and the J gene lost 0 bases, with 12 bases spanning the gap. With regard to this clone: Its target is unknown. The observed sequence ends 3 residues before the CDR3 terminus, with the missing tail filled in from the germline J gene.

General observations from the study: Compared with healthy controls, CVID subjects showed increased TCRbeta clonality, mostly in about a third. Fewer deletions and N-nucleotide insertions were reportedly seen in common variable immunodeficiency TCR beta sequences.

CVID subjects had received replacement immunoglobulin for at least one year. No CVID subject was ill or on immunomodulatory drugs when sampled. Each donor provided roughly 5 to 8 ml of heparinized whole blood. The J gene is TRBJ2-3, the V gene TRBV7-9; D possibly corresponds to TRBD2 (6 bases). This sequence originates from a human donor with common variable immunodeficiency. The sample was peripheral blood mononuclear cells. CDR3 bases read: TGTGCCAGCAGCCCGGAGGGTACTAGCACAGATACG. Its translation: CASSPEGTSTDT. The entire CDR3 protein reads CASSPEGTSTDTQYF.